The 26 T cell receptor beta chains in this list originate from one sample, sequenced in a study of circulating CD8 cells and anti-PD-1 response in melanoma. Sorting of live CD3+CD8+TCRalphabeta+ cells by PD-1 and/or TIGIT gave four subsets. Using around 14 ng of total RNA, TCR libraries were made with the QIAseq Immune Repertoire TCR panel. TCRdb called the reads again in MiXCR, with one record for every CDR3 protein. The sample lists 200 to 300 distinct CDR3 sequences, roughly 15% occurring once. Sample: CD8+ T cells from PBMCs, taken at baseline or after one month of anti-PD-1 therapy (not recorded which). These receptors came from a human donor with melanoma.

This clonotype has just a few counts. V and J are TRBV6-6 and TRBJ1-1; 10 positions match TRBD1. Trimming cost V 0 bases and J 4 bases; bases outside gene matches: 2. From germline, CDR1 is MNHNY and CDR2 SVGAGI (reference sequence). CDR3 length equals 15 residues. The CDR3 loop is CASSYSRDRGTEAFF. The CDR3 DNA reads TGTGCCAGCAGTTACTCGAGGGACAGGGGCACTGAAGCTTTCTTT.

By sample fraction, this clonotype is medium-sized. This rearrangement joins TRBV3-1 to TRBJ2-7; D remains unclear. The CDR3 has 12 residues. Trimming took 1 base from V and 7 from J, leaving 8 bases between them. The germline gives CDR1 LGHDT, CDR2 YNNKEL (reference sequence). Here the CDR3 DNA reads TGTGCCAGCAGCCAAGTCCCCATGGAGCAGTACTTC. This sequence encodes CASSQVPMEQYF.

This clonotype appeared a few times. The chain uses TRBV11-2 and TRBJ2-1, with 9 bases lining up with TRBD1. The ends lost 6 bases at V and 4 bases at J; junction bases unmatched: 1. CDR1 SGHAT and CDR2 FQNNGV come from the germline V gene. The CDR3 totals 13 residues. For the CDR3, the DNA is TGTGCCAGCAGGACAGGGGGATACAATGAGCAGTTCTTC. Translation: CASRTGGYNEQFF.

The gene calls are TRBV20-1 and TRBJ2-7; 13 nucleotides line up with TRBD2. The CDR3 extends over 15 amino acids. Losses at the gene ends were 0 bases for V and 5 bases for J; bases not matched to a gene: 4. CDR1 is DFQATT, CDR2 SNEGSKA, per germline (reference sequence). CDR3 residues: CSARDRLAGGHEQYF. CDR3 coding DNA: TGCAGTGCTAGAGATCGACTAGCGGGGGGCCACGAGCAGTACTTC.

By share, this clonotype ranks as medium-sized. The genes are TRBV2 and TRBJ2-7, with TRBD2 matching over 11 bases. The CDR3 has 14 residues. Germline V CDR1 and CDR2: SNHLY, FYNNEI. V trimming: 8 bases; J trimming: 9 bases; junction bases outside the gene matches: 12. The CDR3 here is CASRDSGRAHGQYF. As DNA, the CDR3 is TGTGCCAGCCGAGATAGCGGGAGGGCCCACGGGCAGTACTTC. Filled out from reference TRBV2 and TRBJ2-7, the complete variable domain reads EPEVTQTPSHQVTQMGQEVILRCVPISNHLYFYWYRQILGQKVEFLVSFYNNEISEKSEIFDDQFSVERPDGSNFTLKIRSTKLEDSAMYFCASRDSGRAHGQYFGPGTRLTVT.

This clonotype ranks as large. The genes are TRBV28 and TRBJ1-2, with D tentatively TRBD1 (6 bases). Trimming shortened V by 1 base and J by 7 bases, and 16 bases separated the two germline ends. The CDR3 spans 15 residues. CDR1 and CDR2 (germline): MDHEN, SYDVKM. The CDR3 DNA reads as TGTGCCAGCAGTTTATTGCCCAGGGGTGGAGGTGGCTACACCTTC. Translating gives CASSLLPRGGGGYTF.

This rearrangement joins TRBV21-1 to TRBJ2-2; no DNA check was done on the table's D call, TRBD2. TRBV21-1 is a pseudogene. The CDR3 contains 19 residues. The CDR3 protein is CASSKRPTGLAGNTGELFF. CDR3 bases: TGTGCCAGCAGCAAAAGGCCCACCGGACTAGCGGGAAACACCGGGGAGCTGTTTTTC.

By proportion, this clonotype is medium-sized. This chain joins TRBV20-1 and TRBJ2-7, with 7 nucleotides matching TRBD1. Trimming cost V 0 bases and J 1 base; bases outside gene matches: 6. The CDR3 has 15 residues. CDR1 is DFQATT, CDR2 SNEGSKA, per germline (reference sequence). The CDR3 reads CSARDWDSFSYEQYF. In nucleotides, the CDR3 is TGCAGTGCTAGAGATTGGGACAGTTTTTCCTACGAGCAGTACTTC.

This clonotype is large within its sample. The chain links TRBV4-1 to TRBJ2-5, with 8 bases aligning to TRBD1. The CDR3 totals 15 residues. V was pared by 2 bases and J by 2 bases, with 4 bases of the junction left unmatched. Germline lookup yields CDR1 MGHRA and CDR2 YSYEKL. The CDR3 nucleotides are TGCGCCAGCAGCCAACAGGGGGCAGAACAAGAGACCCAGTACTTC. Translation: CASSQQGAEQETQYF.

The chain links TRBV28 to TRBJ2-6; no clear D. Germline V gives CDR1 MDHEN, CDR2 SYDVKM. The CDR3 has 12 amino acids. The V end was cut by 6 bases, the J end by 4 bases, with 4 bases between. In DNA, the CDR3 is TGTGCCAGCAGAGCCGGGGCCAACGTCCTGACTTTC. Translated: CASRAGANVLTF.

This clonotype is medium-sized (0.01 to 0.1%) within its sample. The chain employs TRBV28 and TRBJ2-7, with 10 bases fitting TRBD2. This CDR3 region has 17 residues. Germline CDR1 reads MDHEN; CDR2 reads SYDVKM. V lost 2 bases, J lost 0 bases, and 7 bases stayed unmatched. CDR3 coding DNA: TGTGCCAGCAGTTTAGAAGGACTAGCGGAATACTCCTACGAGCAGTACTTC. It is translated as CASSLEGLAEYSYEQYF.

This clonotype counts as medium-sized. The CDR3 is CASSERAGPDTQYF. As DNA, the CDR3 is TGTGCCAGCAGTGAAAGGGCGGGCCCAGATACGCAGTATTTT. J is TRBJ2-3 and V is TRBV6-4, with D possibly being TRBD2 (5 bases). The CDR3 totals 14 residues. Trimming took off 3 bases at V and 4 bases at J, with 11 bases between the two ends. The germline V gene encodes CDR1 MRHNA and CDR2 SNTAGT.

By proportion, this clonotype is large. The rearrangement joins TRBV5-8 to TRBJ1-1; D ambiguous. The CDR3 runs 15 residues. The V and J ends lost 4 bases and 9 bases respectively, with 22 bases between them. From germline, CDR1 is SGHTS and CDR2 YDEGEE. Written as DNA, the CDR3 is TGTGCCAGCAGCGAGGAGGTTGCTGTGGGCCCGAAAGCTTTCTTT. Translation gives CASSEEVAVGPKAFF.

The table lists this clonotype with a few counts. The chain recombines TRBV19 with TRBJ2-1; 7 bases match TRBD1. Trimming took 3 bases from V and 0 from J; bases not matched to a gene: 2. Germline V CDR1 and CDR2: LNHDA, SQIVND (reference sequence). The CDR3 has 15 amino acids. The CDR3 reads CASSITGDSYNEQFF. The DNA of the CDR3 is TGTGCCAGTAGTATCACAGGGGACTCCTACAATGAGCAGTTCTTC.

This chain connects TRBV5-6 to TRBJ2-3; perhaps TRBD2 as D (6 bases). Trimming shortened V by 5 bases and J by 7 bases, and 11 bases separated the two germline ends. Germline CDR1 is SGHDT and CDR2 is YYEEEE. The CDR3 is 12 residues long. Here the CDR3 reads CASSQEGNTQYF. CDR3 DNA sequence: TGTGCCAGCAGTCAGGAGGGTAATACGCAGTATTTT.

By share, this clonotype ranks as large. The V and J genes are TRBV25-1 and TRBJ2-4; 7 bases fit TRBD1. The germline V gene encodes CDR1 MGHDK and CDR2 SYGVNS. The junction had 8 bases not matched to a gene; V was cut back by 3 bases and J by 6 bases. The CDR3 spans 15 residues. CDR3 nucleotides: TGTGCCAGCAGTGAGGGAGACAGGGAGATAAACATTCAGTACTTC. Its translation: CASSEGDREINIQYF.

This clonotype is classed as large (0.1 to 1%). The CDR3 sequence: CSVRTRAEERAYNEQFF. DNA for the CDR3: TGCAGCGTCCGAACGCGGGCGGAGGAAAGGGCCTACAATGAGCAGTTCTTC. The chain is built from TRBV29-1 and TRBJ2-1; D perhaps matches TRBD2 (5 bases). V was trimmed by 6 bases and J by 2 bases, leaving 23 bases between them. Looked up from germline, CDR1 is SQVTM and CDR2 is ANQGSEA. The CDR3 contains 17 residues.

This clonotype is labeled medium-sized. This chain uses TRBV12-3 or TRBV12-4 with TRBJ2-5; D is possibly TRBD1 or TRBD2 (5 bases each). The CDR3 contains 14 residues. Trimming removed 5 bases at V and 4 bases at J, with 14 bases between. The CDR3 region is CASSPPWGSETQYF. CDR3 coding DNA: TGTGCCAGCAGTCCGCCGTGGGGGTCAGAGACCCAGTACTTC.

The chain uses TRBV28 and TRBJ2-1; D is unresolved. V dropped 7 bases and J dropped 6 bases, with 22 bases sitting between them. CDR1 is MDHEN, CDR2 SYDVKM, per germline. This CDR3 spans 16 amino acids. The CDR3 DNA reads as TGTGCCAGCACCCCCCCGGTCAGCCTTAACGGCAATGAGCAGTTCTTC. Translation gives CASTPPVSLNGNEQFF.

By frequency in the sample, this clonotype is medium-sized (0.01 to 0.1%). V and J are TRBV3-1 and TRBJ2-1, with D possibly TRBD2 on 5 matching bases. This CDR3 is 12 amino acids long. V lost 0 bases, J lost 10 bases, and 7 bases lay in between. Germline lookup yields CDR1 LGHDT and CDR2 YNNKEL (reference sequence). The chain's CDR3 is CASSQEGREQFF. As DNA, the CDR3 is TGTGCCAGCAGCCAAGAGGGGAGAGAGCAGTTCTTC.

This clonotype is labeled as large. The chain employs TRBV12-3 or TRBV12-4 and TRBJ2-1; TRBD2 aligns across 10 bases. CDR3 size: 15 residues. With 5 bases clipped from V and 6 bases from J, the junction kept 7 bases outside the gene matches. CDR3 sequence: CASSAPGLASNEQFF. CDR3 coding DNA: TGTGCCAGCAGTGCCCCGGGACTAGCGAGCAATGAGCAGTTCTTC.

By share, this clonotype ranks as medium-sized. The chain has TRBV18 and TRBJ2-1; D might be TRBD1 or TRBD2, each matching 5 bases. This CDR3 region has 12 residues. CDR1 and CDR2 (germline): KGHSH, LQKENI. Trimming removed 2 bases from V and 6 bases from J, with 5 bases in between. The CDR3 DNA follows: TGTGCCAGCTCACCAGGGGGCAATGAGCAGTTCTTC. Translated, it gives CASSPGGNEQFF.

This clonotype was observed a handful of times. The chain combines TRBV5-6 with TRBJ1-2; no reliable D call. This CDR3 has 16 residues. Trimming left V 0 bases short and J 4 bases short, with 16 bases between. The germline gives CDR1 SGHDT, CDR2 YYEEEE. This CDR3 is CASSLEVGSETYGYTF. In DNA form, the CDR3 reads TGTGCCAGCAGCTTGGAAGTTGGCAGCGAGACCTATGGCTACACCTTC.

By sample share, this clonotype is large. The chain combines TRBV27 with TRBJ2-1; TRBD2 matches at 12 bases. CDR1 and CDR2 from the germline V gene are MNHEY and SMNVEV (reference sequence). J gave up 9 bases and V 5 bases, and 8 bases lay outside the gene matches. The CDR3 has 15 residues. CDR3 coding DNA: TGTGCCAGCAGTCTCCAGGCTAGCGGGAGGGTTGAGCAGTTCTTC. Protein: CASSLQASGRVEQFF.

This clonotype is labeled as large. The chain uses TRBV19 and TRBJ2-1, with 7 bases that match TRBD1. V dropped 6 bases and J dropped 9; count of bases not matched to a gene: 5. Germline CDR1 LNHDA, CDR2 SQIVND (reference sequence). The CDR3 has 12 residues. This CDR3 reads CASSMTGFEQFF. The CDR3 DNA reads TGTGCCAGTAGCATGACAGGGTTTGAGCAGTTCTTC.

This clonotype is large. The CDR3 is CASSLTGRGMNTEAFF. DNA for the CDR3: TGTGCCAGCAGTCTTACAGGGAGGGGTATGAACACTGAAGCTTTCTTT. This chain joins TRBV12-3 or TRBV12-4 and TRBJ1-1, with D tentatively TRBD1 (6 bases). Trimming took off 5 bases at V and 0 bases at J, with 16 bases between the two ends. The CDR3 runs to 16 residues.